This T cell receptor beta chain was identified during a study of shared clonotypes between healthy human individuals. The protocol was immunoSEQ multiplex PCR, while the TCRdb copy is restricted to in-frame clones and leaves out a portion. Of more than 500,000 clones listed, about 95% are singletons. Overall study results and limits: Rarefaction showed sorted-subset sequencing was incomplete despite large depth.

Naivety among CD8 cells was defined by CD45RO negativity and positive CCR7 selection, thereby excluding terminally differentiated effector memory CD45RA+ cells. Note on this clone: Its antigen is unidentified.

Germline-derived CDR1 and CDR2 are LNHDA and SQIVND (reference sequence). The CDR3 consists of 15 residues. V was pared by 5 bases and J by 3 bases, with 8 bases of the junction left unmatched. The chain carries TRBV19 and TRBJ2-7; TRBD1 aligns across 9 bases. This TCR derives from a woman aged 25 to 39 in good health. Specimen: naive CD8+ T cells sorted from blood. The CDR3 loop reads CASSVPGQGFYEQYF. In nucleotides, the CDR3 is TGTGCCAGTAGTGTTCCGGGACAGGGTTTCTACGAGCAGTACTTC. Variable domain in full (rest from reference TRBV19 and TRBJ2-7): DGGITQSPKYLFRKEGQNVTLSCEQNLNHDAMYWYRQDPGQGLRLIYYSQIVNDFQKGDIAEGYSVSREKKESFPLTVTSAQKNPTAFYLCASSVPGQGFYEQYFGPGTRLTVT.